This is a list of T cell receptor beta chains from one sample in a study of cytomegalovirus exposure and HLA in healthy donors. The repertoire was sequenced with immunoSEQ multiplex PCR; TCRdb's copy has only in-frame clones and lacks some. The sample shows about 77,000 clones, around 78% of them seen only once. The specimen sequenced was PBMCs. These receptors all come from a man in his forties in good health and CMV-seronegative. Each CDR3 is given with its conserved first and last residue. The D gene is left open where the match is weak. For some rows the clone size is stated as once, few or many, or as a class when expanded; others skip it.

clone size: -; J gene: TRBJ2-3; V gene: TRBV6-5; D gene: -; CDR3 protein: CASSYSGQRTDTQYF; CDR3 DNA: TGTGCCAGCAGTTACTCCGGACAGCGCACAGATACGCAGTATTTT
clone size: -; J gene: TRBJ2-3; V gene: TRBV29-1; D gene: -; CDR3 protein: CSGGYRGGSTDTQYF; CDR3 DNA: TGCAGCGGGGGCTATCGAGGGGGTAGCACAGATACGCAGTATTTT
clone size: -; J gene: TRBJ2-1; V gene: TRBV4-2; D gene: -; CDR3 protein: CASSPVDREGEQFF; CDR3 DNA: TGTGCCAGCAGCCCCGTGGACAGGGAGGGTGAGCAGTTCTTC
clone size: few; J gene: TRBJ2-7; V gene: TRBV4-1; D gene: TRBD1; CDR3 protein: CASSQGPARTGVDEQYF; CDR3 DNA: TGCGCCAGCAGCCAAGGGCCAGCTAGGACAGGGGTAGACGAGCAGTACTTC
clone size: -; J gene: TRBJ1-5; V gene: TRBV30; D gene: -; CDR3 protein: CAWNRLLGADQPQHF; CDR3 DNA: TGTGCCTGGAATCGATTATTGGGGGCCGATCAGCCCCAGCATTTT
clone size: -; J gene: TRBJ1-2; V gene: TRBV6-6; D gene: TRBD1; CDR3 protein: CASSYSTGQGDGHTF; CDR3 DNA: TGTGCCAGCAGTTACTCGACCGGACAGGGTGATGGCCACACCTTC
clone size: -; J gene: TRBJ2-1; V gene: TRBV18; D gene: -; CDR3 protein: CASSPPGSGEQFF; CDR3 DNA: TGTGCCAGCTCACCACCCGGGTCGGGTGAGCAGTTCTTC
clone size: -; J gene: TRBJ2-3; V gene: TRBV7-8; D gene: TRBD2; CDR3 protein: CASSTGLAGGLGDTQYF; CDR3 DNA: TGTGCCAGCAGCACTGGACTAGCGGGGGGGCTAGGAGATACGCAGTATTTT
clone size: -; J gene: TRBJ1-3; V gene: TRBV6-5; D gene: -; CDR3 protein: CASSYRGSSGNTIYF; CDR3 DNA: TGTGCCAGCAGTTACCGGGGGTCCTCTGGAAACACCATATATTTT
clone size: once; J gene: TRBJ1-3; V gene: TRBV2; D gene: TRBD1; CDR3 protein: CASSLQGVPGNTIYF; CDR3 DNA: TGTGCCAGCTCTCTACAGGGGGTCCCTGGAAACACCATATATTTT
clone size: -; J gene: TRBJ1-1; V gene: TRBV6-1; D gene: -; CDR3 protein: CASGHRQLNTEAFF; CDR3 DNA: TGTGCCAGCGGTCACCGACAATTGAACACTGAAGCTTTCTTT
clone size: -; J gene: TRBJ2-4; V gene: TRBV28; D gene: -; CDR3 protein: CASSLTGPGIQYF; CDR3 DNA: TGTGCCAGCAGTTTAACAGGGCCGGGAATTCAGTACTTC
clone size: -; J gene: TRBJ1-5; V gene: TRBV7-9; D gene: TRBD1; CDR3 protein: CASSAGTDTYQPQHF; CDR3 DNA: TGTGCCAGCAGCGCCGGGACAGACACTTATCAGCCCCAGCATTTT
clone size: -; J gene: TRBJ2-3; V gene: TRBV5-1; D gene: -; CDR3 protein: CASSLARTDTQYF; CDR3 DNA: TGCGCCAGCAGCTTGGCCCGTACAGATACGCAGTATTTT
clone size: -; J gene: TRBJ2-4; V gene: TRBV27; D gene: -; CDR3 protein: CASSLSLAKNIQYF; CDR3 DNA: TGTGCCAGCAGTTTATCCCTAGCCAAAAACATTCAGTACTTC
clone size: -; J gene: TRBJ2-7; V gene: TRBV6-6; D gene: TRBD2; CDR3 protein: CASTIPGLAGEQYF; CDR3 DNA: TGTGCCAGCACCATTCCGGGACTAGCCGGGGAGCAGTACTTC
clone size: -; J gene: TRBJ2-1; V gene: TRBV21-1; D gene: -; CDR3 protein: CATFPGQGYNEQFF; CDR3 DNA: TGTGCCACCTTTCCGGGACAGGGCTACAATGAGCAGTTCTTC
clone size: -; J gene: TRBJ1-5; V gene: TRBV9; D gene: -; CDR3 protein: CASSSGDQPQHF; CDR3 DNA: TGTGCCAGCAGCTCGGGGGATCAGCCCCAGCATTTT
clone size: -; J gene: TRBJ1-6; V gene: TRBV6-5; D gene: -; CDR3 protein: CASRTGPSYNSPLHF; CDR3 DNA: TGTGCCAGCAGAACAGGGCCATCCTATAATTCACCCCTCCACTTT
clone size: -; J gene: TRBJ2-1; V gene: TRBV14; D gene: TRBD2; CDR3 protein: CASSQDWSKWTSGGNEQFF; CDR3 DNA: TGTGCCAGCAGCCAAGATTGGAGCAAATGGACTAGCGGGGGAAATGAGCAGTTCTTC
clone size: -; J gene: TRBJ1-5; V gene: TRBV7-9; D gene: -; CDR3 protein: CSSSLATGYSNQPQHF; CDR3 DNA: TGTTCCAGCAGCTTAGCGACGGGGTATAGCAATCAGCCCCAGCATTTT
clone size: -; J gene: TRBJ1-1; V gene: TRBV9; D gene: -; CDR3 protein: CASTPPPGVGEAFF; CDR3 DNA: TGTGCCAGCACACCCCCGCCAGGGGTGGGTGAAGCTTTCTTT
clone size: -; J gene: TRBJ1-6; V gene: TRBV6-5; D gene: -; CDR3 protein: CASRRGQSYNSPLHF; CDR3 DNA: TGTGCCAGCAGACGCGGACAATCCTATAATTCACCCCTCCACTTT
clone size: -; J gene: TRBJ2-1; V gene: TRBV5-1; D gene: TRBD1; CDR3 protein: CASSLGGRGNNEQFF; CDR3 DNA: TGCGCCAGCAGCTTGGGGGGCAGGGGGAACAATGAGCAGTTCTTC
clone size: -; J gene: TRBJ2-7; V gene: TRBV5-1; D gene: TRBD1; CDR3 protein: CASSTRTGRLGEQYF; CDR3 DNA: TGCGCCAGCAGCACGAGGACAGGGCGTCTGGGCGAGCAGTACTTC
clone size: once; J gene: TRBJ1-3; V gene: TRBV10-3; D gene: TRBD1; CDR3 protein: CAIRQTGGSGNTIYF; CDR3 DNA: TGTGCCATCAGACAAACAGGGGGAAGTGGAAACACCATATATTTT
clone size: few; J gene: TRBJ2-7; V gene: TRBV7-9; D gene: -; CDR3 protein: CASSFTAQYEQYF; CDR3 DNA: TGTGCCAGCAGCTTTACAGCACAGTACGAGCAGTACTTC
clone size: -; J gene: TRBJ2-6; V gene: TRBV2; D gene: -; CDR3 protein: CAGTGFLVSGANVLTF; CDR3 DNA: TGTGCCGGTACAGGGTTCCTCGTCTCTGGGGCCAACGTCCTGACTTTC
clone size: -; J gene: TRBJ2-7; V gene: TRBV7-9; D gene: -; CDR3 protein: CASSLGLGLYEQYF; CDR3 DNA: TGTGCCAGCAGCTTAGGATTGGGCCTCTACGAGCAGTACTTC
clone size: few; J gene: TRBJ1-4; V gene: TRBV28; D gene: -; CDR3 protein: CASSLRDEKLFF; CDR3 DNA: TGTGCCAGCAGTTTGAGGGATGAAAAACTGTTTTTT
clone size: few; J gene: TRBJ2-3; V gene: TRBV18; D gene: TRBD2; CDR3 protein: CASSPLAGGTDTQYF; CDR3 DNA: TGTGCCAGCTCACCGCTAGCGGGGGGCACAGATACGCAGTATTTT
clone size: once; J gene: TRBJ2-1; V gene: TRBV4-2; D gene: TRBD2; CDR3 protein: CASSQGPSGGPGEQFF; CDR3 DNA: TGTGCCAGCAGCCAAGGGCCTAGCGGGGGGCCCGGGGAGCAGTTCTTC
clone size: -; J gene: TRBJ2-2; V gene: TRBV7-9; D gene: TRBD1; CDR3 protein: CAGRGQGATGELFF; CDR3 DNA: TGTGCCGGGAGGGGACAGGGGGCAACCGGGGAGCTGTTTTTT
clone size: once; J gene: TRBJ2-7; V gene: TRBV4-3; D gene: TRBD1; CDR3 protein: CASSQDWIGQGNEQYF; CDR3 DNA: TGCGCCAGCAGCCAAGATTGGATTGGACAGGGTAACGAGCAGTACTTC
clone size: -; J gene: TRBJ1-5; V gene: TRBV27; D gene: -; CDR3 protein: CASIKGHPRTQPQHF; CDR3 DNA: TGTGCCAGCATAAAGGGGCACCCCAGGACTCAGCCCCAGCATTTT
clone size: few; J gene: TRBJ2-1; V gene: TRBV2; D gene: -; CDR3 protein: CASGGYEQFF; CDR3 DNA: TGTGCCAGCGGGGGCTATGAGCAGTTCTTC
clone size: -; J gene: TRBJ1-5; V gene: TRBV5-1; D gene: -; CDR3 protein: CASSSTSEGGNQPQHF; CDR3 DNA: TGCGCCAGCAGTTCCACCTCGGAGGGCGGCAATCAGCCCCAGCATTTT
clone size: few; J gene: TRBJ2-7; V gene: TRBV7-9; D gene: TRBD1; CDR3 protein: CASSKGQGATSYEQYF; CDR3 DNA: TGTGCCAGCAGCAAAGGACAGGGGGCAACGTCCTACGAGCAGTACTTC
clone size: -; J gene: TRBJ2-1; V gene: TRBV15; D gene: TRBD1; CDR3 protein: CATSGSGQGTPSAYNEQFF; CDR3 DNA: TGTGCCACCAGCGGAAGTGGACAGGGAACCCCGTCCGCCTACAATGAGCAGTTCTTC
clone size: once; J gene: TRBJ1-5; V gene: TRBV7-9; D gene: -; CDR3 protein: CASSPLSNQPQHF; CDR3 DNA: TGTGCCAGCAGCCCTCTATCGAATCAGCCCCAGCATTTT